The 18 T cell receptor beta chains presented below share a single source sample, sequenced in a study of blood T cell repertoires in COVID-19. Assay used: immunoSEQ multiplex PCR; TCRdb lists only in-frame clones, some missing. The table includes roughly 38,000 clones, 70% to 90% detected once. Source material: peripheral blood. The receptors come from a human donor in a cohort sampled during active COVID-19.

This chain links TRBV19 with TRBJ2-7; 7 positions match TRBD1. V dropped 3 bases and J dropped 3; count of bases not matched to a gene: 5. Germline loops: CDR1 LNHDA, CDR2 SQIVND (reference sequence). The CDR3 loop spans 14 amino acids. The CDR3 spells CASSMLGQDYEQYF. CDR3 coding DNA: TGTGCCAGTAGTATGTTAGGACAGGACTACGAGCAGTACTTC. The full variable domain, its missing parts supplied by reference TRBV19 and TRBJ2-7, is DGGITQSPKYLFRKEGQNVTLSCEQNLNHDAMYWYRQDPGQGLRLIYYSQIVNDFQKGDIAEGYSVSREKKESFPLTVTSAQKNPTAFYLCASSMLGQDYEQYFGPGTRLTVT.

The J gene is TRBJ2-5, the V gene TRBV24-1, with D possibly being TRBD2 (5 bases). Trimming pared 3 bases from V and 2 bases from J, leaving 18 bases between. The CDR3 loop spans 17 amino acids. Germline loops: CDR1 KGHDR, CDR2 SFDVKD. CDR3 DNA sequence: TGTGCCACCAGTGATCCACCATCAGGAGGACGGCAAGAGACCCAGTACTTC. The encoded protein is CATSDPPSGGRQETQYF.

This chain connects TRBV19 to TRBJ2-5; D call uncertain. The CDR3 runs 11 residues. V was clipped by 3 bases and J by 5 bases, with 4 bases between them. Germline-derived CDR1 and CDR2 are LNHDA and SQIVND (reference sequence). CDR3 sequence (DNA): TGTGCCAGTAGTATCCGGGAGACCCAGTACTTC. It translates to CASSIRETQYF.

This chain links TRBV5-5 with TRBJ1-2; possibly TRBD1 for D (6 bases). The V and J ends lost 4 bases and 3 bases respectively, with 10 bases between them. This CDR3 region has 13 residues. Germline-derived CDR1 and CDR2 are SGHKS and YYEKEE (reference sequence). The CDR3 sequence: CASSKDSYYGYTF. The CDR3, as DNA: TGTGCCAGCAGCAAGGACAGCTACTATGGCTACACCTTC.

The rearrangement links TRBV7-9 to TRBJ2-1; perhaps TRBD1 as D (5 bases). The germline V gene has CDR1 SEHNR and CDR2 FQNEAQ (reference sequence). V shed 5 bases and J shed 1 base, with 15 bases lying between them. There are 16 residues in the CDR3. Here the CDR3 DNA reads TGTGCCAGCAGCCCACGTGGGGCGGCGTCCTACAATGAGCAGTTCTTC. Encoded protein: CASSPRGAASYNEQFF.

The chain combines TRBV18 with TRBJ2-1; a weak D match, TRBD2 (6 bases). This CDR3 contains 16 residues. Trimming removed 6 bases at V and 3 bases at J, with 18 bases between. Per germline, CDR1 KGHSH and CDR2 LQKENI. CDR3 DNA: TGTGCCAGCTCCGAAGGGGCTAGCGTGAGCTACAATGAGCAGTTCTTC. This gives the protein CASSEGASVSYNEQFF. Full variable domain (missing parts from reference TRBV18 and TRBJ2-1): NAGVMQNPRHLVRRRGQEARLRCSPMKGHSHVYWYRQLPEEGLKFMVYLQKENIIDESGMPKERFSAEFPKEGPSILRIQQVVRGDSAAYFCASSEGASVSYNEQFFGPGTRLTVL.

This chain links TRBV4-2 with TRBJ2-7; D perhaps matches TRBD2 (6 bases). There are 17 residues in the CDR3. Germline V gives CDR1 LGHNA, CDR2 YNFKEQ. The V end was cut by 0 bases, the J end by 2 bases, with 17 bases between. This CDR3 is CASSQEVGAGRTYEQYF. In DNA, the CDR3 is TGTGCCAGCAGCCAAGAAGTCGGGGCGGGGAGAACCTACGAGCAGTACTTC.

The chain carries TRBV19 and TRBJ1-5; 7 bases line up with TRBD1. There are 14 residues in the CDR3. V dropped 0 bases and J dropped 6; count of bases not matched to a gene: 2. Germline V gives CDR1 LNHDA, CDR2 SQIVND (reference sequence). The CDR3 reads CASSIEQGIQPQHF. In nucleotides, the CDR3 is TGTGCCAGTAGTATAGAACAGGGGATTCAGCCCCAGCATTTT.

The gene calls are TRBV21-1 and TRBJ2-3; whether TRBD2, the table's D call, matches the DNA was not checked. TRBV21-1 is marked as a pseudogene. This CDR3 has 15 residues. CDR3 protein: CACLPQRGDIDTQYF. The CDR3 nucleotides read TGTGCCTGCCTTCCCCAGCGGGGGGACATAGATACGCAGTATTTT.

The chain links TRBV3-1 (or the pseudogene TRBV3-2) to TRBJ1-1; 7 bases line up with TRBD1. V was pared by 0 bases and J by 4 bases, with 14 bases of the junction left unmatched. Germline CDR1 reads LGHDT; CDR2 reads YNNKEL (reference sequence). This CDR3 contains 18 residues. The CDR3 DNA is TGTGCCAGCAGCCAAGACCGTTGGGGACAGCGCCCCCGCACTGAAGCTTTCTTT. Translation gives CASSQDRWGQRPRTEAFF.

This clone was counted a few times. The CDR3 DNA reads TGTGCCAGCAGCTCCGAATCGCAGGGTGCCTACGAGCAGTACTTC. As protein: CASSSESQGAYEQYF. The chain has TRBV7-3 and TRBJ2-7; TRBD1 is a possible D gene (5 bases). This CDR3 has 15 amino acids. The germline CDR1 and CDR2 sequences are SGHTA and FQGTGA. Trimming left V 4 bases short and J 2 bases short, with 15 bases between.

The gene calls are TRBV12-3 or TRBV12-4 and TRBJ1-2; D might be TRBD1 (6 bases). V was cut by 2 bases and J by 8 bases, with 9 bases left in between. The CDR3 sequence is 12 residues long. The CDR3 DNA follows: TGTGCCAGCAGTTTAACAGGGAGAGGCTACACCTTC. Translation: CASSLTGRGYTF.

The gene calls are TRBV10-3 and TRBJ1-2; 7 bases agree with TRBD1. This CDR3 is built from 15 residues. Trimming removed 2 bases from V and 4 bases from J; junction bases left unmatched: 7. Germline V gives CDR1 ENHRY, CDR2 SYGVKD. Written as DNA, the CDR3 is TGTGCCATCAGTGAGCGGACAGGACTCGGCTATGGCTACACCTTC. It translates to CAISERTGLGYGYTF.

This chain joins TRBV28 and TRBJ2-7; 8 bases agree with TRBD1. This CDR3 is 16 amino acids long. CDR1 is MDHEN, CDR2 SYDVKM, per germline. J lost 7 bases, V lost 1 base, and 12 bases had no gene match. CDR3 sequence reads: CASSLFGGRGQGEQYF. As DNA, the CDR3 is TGTGCCAGCAGTTTATTTGGTGGCAGGGGGCAGGGGGAGCAGTACTTC.

J is TRBJ2-1 and V is TRBV19, with 9 bases aligning to TRBD2. Germline assignment: CDR1 LNHDA and CDR2 SQIVND (reference sequence). The length of the CDR3 is 13 residues. Trimming cost V 8 bases and J 3 bases; bases outside gene matches: 2. The CDR3 reads CASERGDYNEQFF. CDR3 DNA sequence: TGTGCCAGTGAGCGGGGGGACTACAATGAGCAGTTCTTC.

The J gene is TRBJ2-3, the V gene TRBV7-3; 8 bases are shared with TRBD2. The CDR3 sequence is 18 residues long. Germline V gives CDR1 SGHTA, CDR2 FQGTGA. V trimming: 5 bases; J trimming: 4 bases; junction bases outside the gene matches: 17. CDR3 protein: CASSLQPVGGGLADTQYF. The DNA of the CDR3 is TGTGCCAGCAGCCTACAACCTGTGGGCGGGGGGCTGGCAGATACGCAGTATTTT.

This clone has a single count. The J gene is TRBJ2-7, the V gene TRBV4-1, with 7 positions matching TRBD2. Germline CDR1 is MGHRA and CDR2 is YSYEKL. This CDR3 is built from 15 residues. Trimming took 1 base from V and 3 from J; bases not matched to a gene: 6. CDR3 nucleotides: TGCGCCAGCAGCCAAGTTGCCGGGGGGAACTACGAGCAGTACTTC. It codes for CASSQVAGGNYEQYF.

This sequence joins TRBV30 and TRBJ1-4; TRBD1 matches 11 bases. The germline V gene encodes CDR1 GTSNPN and CDR2 SVGIG (reference sequence). Germline trimming cut 1 base from V and 4 bases from J; bases unmatched to any gene: 5. The length of the CDR3 is 16 residues. CDR3 sequence: CAWSDRDRGDNEKLFF. The CDR3 DNA reads as TGTGCCTGGAGTGACCGGGACAGGGGGGATAATGAAAAACTGTTTTTT.